The next 10 T cell receptor beta chains were all read from a single sample in a study of blood T cell repertoires in COVID-19. Only in-frame clones appear in the TCRdb table, and some are missing; sequencing was by immunoSEQ multiplex PCR. The data show some 100,000 clones, around 82% seen once. Sequenced input: peripheral blood. These receptor sequences come from a man in his forties or fifties with active or convalescent COVID-19.

The chain combines TRBV21-1 with TRBJ1-1. TRBV21-1 counts as a pseudogene. The CDR3 is 12 residues long. The CDR3 loop is CASNDGGTEAFF. For the CDR3, the DNA is TGTGCCAGCAACGATGGGGGGACTGAAGCTTTCTTT.

The rearrangement links TRBV30 to TRBJ2-3; D is possibly TRBD2 (6 bases). This CDR3 contains 13 residues. Between the trimmed V and J ends, which lost 4 bases and 0 bases, there was a span of 8 bases. The germline V gene has CDR1 GTSNPN and CDR2 SVGIG (reference sequence). The CDR3 here is CAWNAGSTDTQYF. For the CDR3, the DNA is TGTGCCTGGAATGCGGGGAGCACAGATACGCAGTATTTT.

V gene TRBV12-3 or TRBV12-4 combines with J gene TRBJ1-1, with unresolved D. Trimming left V 6 bases short and J 5 bases short, with 13 bases between. The CDR3 loop spans 13 amino acids. The CDR3 DNA reads TGTGCCAGCAGAAAACAGCCATCTACTGAAGCTTTCTTT. It encodes CASRKQPSTEAFF.

The chain is built from TRBV3-1 (or the pseudogene TRBV3-2) and TRBJ1-1; D gene unclear. With 0 bases removed from V and 5 bases from J, the gap between germline ends came to 10 bases. This CDR3 spans 14 amino acids. Germline V gene sequence: CDR1 LGHDT, CDR2 YNNKEL (reference sequence). The CDR3 loop is CASSQEGPLTEAFF. For the CDR3, the DNA is TGTGCCAGCAGCCAAGAGGGCCCGCTAACTGAAGCTTTCTTT.

This chain uses TRBV2 with TRBJ2-4, with 7 bases lining up with TRBD1. The CDR3 extends over 14 amino acids. Germline lookup yields CDR1 SNHLY and CDR2 FYNNEI. V was pared by 4 bases and J by 3 bases, with 3 bases of the junction left unmatched. The CDR3 sequence is CASSGGTVKNIQYF. The CDR3 region has the DNA TGTGCCAGCAGTGGGGGGACAGTCAAAAACATTCAGTACTTC.

This chain uses TRBV19 with TRBJ2-7, with TRBD1 matching 9 bases. This CDR3 comprises 15 residues. Losses at the gene ends were 3 bases for V and 5 bases for J; bases not matched to a gene: 8. CDR1 and CDR2 (germline): LNHDA, SQIVND (reference sequence). The CDR3 here is CASSILGQGPHEQYF. The CDR3 nucleotides read TGTGCCAGTAGTATCCTGGGACAGGGTCCCCACGAGCAGTACTTC. The whole variable domain, remainder taken from reference TRBV19 and TRBJ2-7, is DGGITQSPKYLFRKEGQNVTLSCEQNLNHDAMYWYRQDPGQGLRLIYYSQIVNDFQKGDIAEGYSVSREKKESFPLTVTSAQKNPTAFYLCASSILGQGPHEQYFGPGTRLTVT.

The chain's CDR3 is CASSPPGQAETQYF. The CDR3 DNA reads TGCGCCAGCAGCCCGCCGGGACAAGCGGAGACCCAGTACTTC. The chain carries TRBV4-1 and TRBJ2-5; tentatively, D is TRBD1 (6 bases). V shed 4 bases and J shed 5 bases, with 14 bases lying between them. Looked up from germline, CDR1 is MGHRA and CDR2 is YSYEKL. The CDR3 totals 14 residues.

The rearrangement joins TRBV4-1 to TRBJ2-7; weak D call: TRBD2 (6 bases). CDR3 length: 13 residues. Germline CDR1 reads MGHRA; CDR2 reads YSYEKL. Trimming stripped 0 bases from V and 4 bases from J, with 7 bases between. The CDR3 DNA is TGCGCCAGCAGCCAAGAGGGACTTTACGAGCAGTACTTC. This codes for CASSQEGLYEQYF.

The chain uses TRBV12-1 and TRBJ1-6; the DNA was not used to check the table's D call, TRBD1. TRBV12-1 is shown as a pseudogene. This CDR3 comprises 20 residues. Here the CDR3 DNA reads TGTGCCAGCAGCTTTAGGCCCAGACAGGCCACCCTGATATATAATTCACCCCTCCACTTT. Its protein product is CASSFRPRQATLIYNSPLHF.

Written as DNA, the CDR3 is TGTGCCAGTTTGCCCTCGACGGGACAGGTTAATGAAAAACTGTTTTTT. Translation gives CASLPSTGQVNEKLFF. The J gene is TRBJ1-4, the V gene TRBV19, with 8 bases identical to TRBD1. Germline V gives CDR1 LNHDA, CDR2 SQIVND (reference sequence). Trimming at V came to 8 bases and at J to 4 bases, leaving 12 bases not matched to a gene. The CDR3 runs to 16 residues.